This TCR beta chain was sequenced in a study of T-cell reconstitution after alpha-beta-depleted transplantation in children. Broader study findings: Hyperexpanded clones declined; after one year, newly produced T cells mostly supplied diversity. Reported findings indicate that, about two months after transplant, alpha-beta T cells came from several hundred expanded clones, which were derived from non-depleted graft cells. In some patients, recipient T cells and intrathymic progenitors surviving conditioning explained high day-60 diversity.

During its preparation, the TCRbeta library received unique molecular identifiers. MiXCR, applied by TCRdb to the PCR reads, yields one record per CDR3 protein. The sample includes hundreds of thousands of distinct CDR3 sequences, roughly 13% of them seen just once. Germline-derived CDR1 and CDR2 are MNHEY and SVGEGT. This CDR3 region has 15 residues. Trimming stripped 8 bases from V and 0 bases from J, with 14 bases between. This clonotype occurred a few times. Antigen unknown. This chain uses TRBV6-2 or TRBV6-3 with TRBJ1-3, with D unresolved. The source is a male patient between 5 and 17 years old who had a stem cell transplant for acute myeloid leukemia, so the T cells may come from the graft donor. The sequencing here drew on PBMCs, mostly from graft donor cells, taken 360 days after TCRalphabeta/CD19-depleted stem cell transplant. In DNA, the CDR3 is TGTGCCAGCGGATCAACGGTCCCCTCTGGAAACACCATATATTTT. Its protein is CASGSTVPSGNTIYF.